The clone carrying this TCR beta chain has a handful of counts. immunoSEQ v3.0 was run at survey level. Data came from immunoSEQ multiplex PCR; TCRdb stores just in-frame clones and leaves some out. This sample has 45,000 or so clones, with less than 95% found just once. The data were obtained in a study of long-term antiretroviral therapy in people with HIV. Trimming left V 2 bases short and J 4 bases short, with 17 bases between. Germline values: CDR1 LNHDA, CDR2 SQIVND (reference sequence). The length of the CDR3 is 16 residues. The source material was unsorted PBMCs, sampled 9 to 9.5 years after starting antiretroviral therapy. The chain couples TRBV19 to TRBJ2-5; maybe TRBD1 (5 bases). The receptor's source is a man aged 30 to 39 with HIV. Written as DNA, the CDR3 is TGTGCCAGTAGTATAACTGGGGCCCTCTCGGGAGAGACCCAGTACTTC. Translating it yields CASSITGALSGETQYF.